These 23 T cell receptor beta chains were all obtained from the same sample, sequenced in a study of beta chain features in type 1 diabetes. As every portion of the isolated RNA was reverse transcribed, the sequencing read expressed TCRB transcripts. Only in-frame clones appear in the TCRdb table, and some are missing; sequencing was by immunoSEQ multiplex PCR. The table has about 240,000 clones, less than 35% seen once. What was sequenced was central memory CD4+ T cells from blood. These receptors all come from a man aged 30 to 39 in good health.

As concerns this clone: This may be a read error, as it is one base from a much larger clone. The rearrangement uses TRBV5-4 and TRBJ2-7; D is perhaps TRBD2 (6 bases). In germline, CDR1 is SGHNT, CDR2 YYREEE (reference sequence). The CDR3 contains 15 residues. CDR3 DNA: TGTGCCCGCAGCCCTATCCGGGGAGGTTTGGGTGAGCAGTACTTC. Its translation: CARSPIRGGLGEQYF.

The chain carries TRBV28 and TRBJ2-3; no clear D gene. Germline assignment: CDR1 MDHEN and CDR2 SYDVKM. The V end was cut by 5 bases, the J end by 6 bases, with 9 bases between. This CDR3 region has 12 residues. The CDR3 DNA sequence: TGTGCCAGCAGTCCTCGGGTGGATACGCAGTATTTT. Translating it yields CASSPRVDTQYF.

The chain is built from TRBV29-1 and TRBJ2-1; 10 bases are a match to TRBD2. V dropped 5 bases and J dropped 8; count of bases not matched to a gene: 9. The V gene's germline CDR1 is SQVTM and CDR2 ANQGSEA. The CDR3 sequence is 14 residues long. The CDR3 reads CSVIAGGFVDEQFF. Here the CDR3 DNA reads TGCAGCGTTATAGCGGGGGGTTTCGTCGATGAGCAGTTCTTC.

This clone was picked up a small number of times. V is TRBV30 and J is TRBJ2-2; D possibly corresponds to TRBD1 (6 bases). This CDR3 comprises 14 residues. V shed 6 bases and J shed 0 bases, with 11 bases lying between them. Looked up from germline, CDR1 is GTSNPN and CDR2 is SVGIG (reference sequence). In nucleotides, the CDR3 is TGTGCCTGTGGGGGCCAATCGAACACCGGGGAGCTGTTTTTT. Translated, it gives CACGGQSNTGELFF.

This clone has a count of ten or more. The CDR3 DNA sequence: TGCAGTGCTAGAGGGGGAGCTACGCAGTATTTT. It is translated as CSARGGATQYF. The chain links TRBV20-1 to TRBJ2-3; tentatively, D is TRBD2 (5 bases). Per germline, CDR1 DFQATT and CDR2 SNEGSKA (reference sequence). The CDR3 sequence is 11 residues long. The germline V and J ends were trimmed by 1 base and 8 bases, with 7 bases remaining between them.

The chain carries TRBV29-1 and TRBJ2-7, with D possibly matching TRBD1 (5 bases). Trimming took off 6 bases at V and 2 bases at J, with 11 bases between the two ends. Germline loops: CDR1 SQVTM, CDR2 ANQGSEA. CDR3 length equals 12 residues. CDR3 residues: CSVTDLTYEQYF. DNA for the CDR3: TGCAGCGTGACAGATCTTACCTACGAGCAGTACTTC.

This clone occurred a few times. The rearrangement joins TRBV7-2 to TRBJ2-7; TRBD1 matches at 8 bases. Trimming took 3 bases from V and 6 from J; bases not matched to a gene: 7. The CDR3 is 14 residues long. Germline CDR1 is SGHTA and CDR2 is FQGNSA. Here the CDR3 DNA reads TGTGCCAGCAGCTTGACCAGGACAGGGCGCGAGCAGTACTTC. Protein product: CASSLTRTGREQYF.

The chain uses TRBV15 and TRBJ2-3; a weak D match, TRBD1 (5 bases). Per the germline V gene, CDR1 is LNHNV and CDR2 is YYDKDF (reference sequence). CDR3 length equals 17 residues. V was trimmed by 3 bases and J by 8 bases, leaving 24 bases between them. The CDR3, as DNA: TGTGCCACCAGCAGTTCATACCAGGGAAGTCTCTCTGGTACGCAGTATTTT. This translates into CATSSSYQGSLSGTQYF.

The chain joins TRBV7-9 to TRBJ1-2; D call uncertain. V shed 2 bases and J shed 6 bases, with 4 bases lying between them. This CDR3 comprises 11 residues. The germline CDR1 and CDR2 sequences are SEHNR and FQNEAQ (reference sequence). The DNA for the CDR3 is TGTGCCAGCAGCTTACAGCATGGCTACACCTTC. Translating it yields CASSLQHGYTF.

The table lists this clone with many counts. Other DNA sequences in this sample translate to the same CDR3. J is TRBJ2-7 and V is TRBV27, with D perhaps TRBD1 (5 bases). With 6 bases removed from V and 0 bases from J, the gap between germline ends came to 6 bases. Germline values: CDR1 MNHEY, CDR2 SMNVEV (reference sequence). The CDR3 sequence is 12 residues long. The chain's CDR3 is CASRDNSYEQYF. CDR3 DNA: TGTGCCAGCAGGGACAACTCCTACGAGCAGTACTTC.

This chain connects TRBV7-9 to TRBJ1-1; D is ambiguous. The germline V gene encodes CDR1 SEHNR and CDR2 FQNEAQ (reference sequence). Trimming removed 1 base at V and 1 base at J, with 10 bases between. This CDR3 is built from 15 residues. The CDR3 spells CASSLGEQWNTEAFF. DNA for the CDR3: TGTGCCAGCAGCTTAGGGGAGCAGTGGAACACTGAAGCTTTCTTT.

This clone came up a few times. CDR3 loop: CASSVKGGGTGANVLTF. As DNA, the CDR3 is TGTGCCAGCAGCGTTAAAGGAGGGGGCACTGGGGCCAACGTCCTGACTTTC. This chain joins TRBV5-5 and TRBJ2-6; perhaps TRBD1 as D (7 bases). The CDR3 runs 17 residues. V was cut by 4 bases and J by 2 bases, with 16 bases left in between. Germline V lookup: CDR1 SGHKS, CDR2 YYEKEE (reference sequence).

The rearrangement links TRBV6-6 to TRBJ1-1, with 7 bases lining up with TRBD1. The germline V gene encodes CDR1 MNHNY and CDR2 SVGAGI (reference sequence). CDR3 length: 12 amino acids. The J segment lost 8 bases and the V segment lost 7 bases, leaving 7 bases of the junction unmatched. CDR3 bases: TGTGCCAGCACTATGACAGGGATCGAAGCTTTCTTT. The encoded protein is CASTMTGIEAFF.

This clone was picked up a small number of times. This rearrangement joins TRBV2 to TRBJ2-3, with D unclear. This CDR3 contains 13 residues. Per germline, CDR1 SNHLY and CDR2 FYNNEI. The ends were cut back, 7 bases at V and 1 base at J, with 9 bases in the middle. CDR3 region: CASIWGGTDTQYF. DNA of the CDR3: TGTGCCAGCATTTGGGGTGGCACAGATACGCAGTATTTT.

This clone came up a few times. The chain joins TRBV7-2 to TRBJ2-7, with D maybe TRBD1 (6 bases). The germline V and J ends were trimmed by 5 bases and 3 bases, with 14 bases remaining between them. The CDR3 loop spans 14 amino acids. Germline V CDR1 and CDR2: SGHTA, FQGNSA. The CDR3 bases are TGTGCCAGCAGCAGGGGGATTTCCCTCTACGAGCAGTACTTC. Translated: CASSRGISLYEQYF.

On this clone itself: Other nucleotide sequences from this sample produce the same CDR3. The chain carries TRBV30 and TRBJ2-7; D unresolved. V was clipped by 1 base and J by 3 bases, with 7 bases between them. The CDR3 has 12 residues. Germline V gene lookup returns CDR1 GTSNPN and CDR2 SVGIG (reference sequence). The CDR3 nucleotides read TGTGCCTGGAGTGGACTGAGCTACGAGCAGTACTTC. Protein sequence: CAWSGLSYEQYF.

This clone was counted a single time. The V gene is TRBV7-9, the J gene TRBJ2-1; 8 bases line up with TRBD1. CDR1 is SEHNR, CDR2 FQNEAQ, per germline (reference sequence). Losses at the gene ends were 0 bases for V and 5 bases for J; bases not matched to a gene: 9. The CDR3 loop spans 17 amino acids. DNA for the CDR3: TGTGCCAGCAGCTTAGCGGGAAGGACAGGGATAAACAATGAGCAGTTCTTC. This translates into CASSLAGRTGINNEQFF.

This clone was counted a few times. The chain couples TRBV6-5 to TRBJ2-2; D not resolved. This CDR3 is 12 amino acids long. V lost 8 bases to trimming and J lost 1 base, with 5 bases between them. Germline V lookup: CDR1 MNHEY, CDR2 SVGAGI. CDR3 region: CASGGNTGELFF. In DNA form, the CDR3 reads TGTGCCAGCGGCGGGAACACCGGGGAGCTGTTTTTT.

This clone showed up just a few times. The chain's CDR3 is CASSQAYSGNSRHQFF. CDR3 nucleotide sequence: TGCGCCAGCAGCCAAGCGTATTCCGGTAATTCGCGGCACCAGTTCTTC. The chain recombines TRBV4-1 with TRBJ2-1; D is unresolved. The CDR3 spans 16 residues. CDR1 is MGHRA, CDR2 YSYEKL, per germline. Trimming cost V 1 base and J 13 bases, with 23 bases left between them.

The chain carries TRBV7-2 and TRBJ2-1; D not certain. The germline gives CDR1 SGHTA, CDR2 FQGNSA. This CDR3 has 14 residues. Between the trimmed V and J ends, which lost 2 bases and 2 bases, there was a span of 7 bases. DNA for the CDR3: TGTGCCAGCAGCTTAAGCGCAACCTACAATGAGCAGTTCTTC. Amino acids: CASSLSATYNEQFF.

This clone was seen ten or more times. This rearrangement joins TRBV7-2 to TRBJ2-2; tentatively, D is TRBD2 (7 bases). The CDR3 contains 15 residues. In germline, CDR1 is SGHTA, CDR2 FQGNSA. Trimming pared 5 bases from V and 5 bases from J, leaving 15 bases between. This chain's CDR3 is CASSPEGGGTGELFF. CDR3 bases: TGTGCCAGCAGCCCCGAGGGGGGAGGGACCGGGGAGCTGTTTTTT.

In its sample, this clone was seen a few times. The chain joins TRBV11-2 to TRBJ2-1; TRBD1 might be the D (5 bases). This CDR3 region has 15 residues. Germline V gives CDR1 SGHAT, CDR2 FQNNGV. V was pared by 3 bases and J by 5 bases, with 14 bases between. The CDR3: CASSLTAKVNNEQFF. DNA of the CDR3: TGTGCCAGCAGCTTGACAGCTAAAGTCAACAATGAGCAGTTCTTC.

This clone was detected only a few times. The rearrangement joins TRBV18 to TRBJ2-5; D remains ambiguous. The CDR3 runs 13 residues. CDR1 is KGHSH, CDR2 LQKENI, per germline. Between the trimmed V and J ends, which lost 0 bases and 5 bases, there was a span of 7 bases. This CDR3 is CASSPPMGETQYF. The DNA of the CDR3 is TGTGCCAGCTCACCACCGATGGGGGAGACCCAGTACTTC.